What follows are 20 T cell receptor beta chains derived from one specimen sequenced in a study of early T cells in non-severe SARS-CoV-2 infection. Each CDR3 protein gets one entry after TCRdb re-called the 5' RACE reads with MiXCR. This sample has 75,000 or so distinct CDR3 sequences, with 11% to 15% found just once. Sequencing was done on a sample of whole blood. These receptor sequences come from an adult who was a healthcare worker with PCR-confirmed SARS-CoV-2 infection or an uninfected control (not recorded which).

This clonotype has ten or more counts. The chain uses TRBV28 and TRBJ2-7; possibly TRBD1 for D (6 bases). Germline V CDR1 and CDR2: MDHEN, SYDVKM. V dropped 5 bases and J dropped 4 bases, with 9 bases sitting between them. The CDR3 runs 12 residues. DNA of the CDR3: TGTGCCAGCAGTGACAGGATTTACGAGCAGTACTTC. Translation gives CASSDRIYEQYF.

This clonotype turned up a few times. The chain uses TRBV20-1 and TRBJ1-4, with unresolved D. The CDR3 contains 13 residues. Trimming removed 3 bases from V and 3 bases from J, with 8 bases in between. Per the germline V gene, CDR1 is DFQATT and CDR2 is SNEGSKA (reference sequence). The CDR3 loop is CSASPSANEKLFF. In DNA, the CDR3 is TGCAGTGCTAGTCCAAGCGCTAATGAAAAACTGTTTTTT.

This clonotype was found many times. This chain connects TRBV6-2 or TRBV6-3 to TRBJ1-6; D is ambiguous. The CDR3 sequence is 14 residues long. V was cut by 6 bases and J by 8 bases, with 14 bases left in between. Germline V gene lookup returns CDR1 MNHEY and CDR2 SVGEGT. CDR3 region: CASRDSGLDSPLHF. In DNA, the CDR3 is TGTGCCAGCAGGGATAGCGGGTTGGATTCACCCCTCCACTTT.

This clonotype was counted many times. The rearrangement links TRBV6-2 or TRBV6-3 to TRBJ2-7; TRBD1 agrees at 7 bases. This CDR3 is 14 amino acids long. J lost 2 bases, V lost 6 bases, and 7 bases had no gene match. Germline V gene sequence: CDR1 MNHEY, CDR2 SVGEGT. The CDR3 reads CASRNYQGAYEQYF. DNA for the CDR3: TGTGCCAGCAGAAACTATCAGGGGGCCTACGAGCAGTACTTC.

This clonotype was detected only a few times. The DNA of the CDR3 is TGTGCCAGCAGTTCCGACAGGATAGGAGGAAACACCATATATTTT. Translation gives CASSSDRIGGNTIYF. The V call is TRBV6-5, the J call TRBJ1-3; maybe TRBD1 (6 bases). V shed 4 bases and J shed 4 bases, with 14 bases lying between them. The length of the CDR3 is 15 residues. Germline V gene data show CDR1 as MNHEY and CDR2 as SVGAGI.

There are a few counts of this clonotype. V usage is TRBV7-9 and J usage is TRBJ1-2; D remains ambiguous. The V gene's germline CDR1 is SEHNR and CDR2 FQNEAQ (reference sequence). The CDR3 has 12 residues. Trimming shortened V by 2 bases and J by 6 bases, and 7 bases separated the two germline ends. CDR3 region: CASSLNEDGYTF. CDR3 coding DNA: TGTGCCAGCAGCTTAAACGAAGATGGCTACACCTTC. Supplemented by reference TRBV7-9 and TRBJ1-2, the full variable domain reads DTGVSQNPRHKITKRGQNVTFRCDPISEHNRLYWYRQTLGQGPEFLTYFQNEAQLEKSRLLSDRFSAERPKGSFSTLEIQRTEQGDSAMYLCASSLNEDGYTFGSGTRLTVV.

V is TRBV7-9 and J is TRBJ2-7, with 8 bases that match TRBD1. Germline V gene data show CDR1 as SEHNR and CDR2 as FQNEAQ (reference sequence). This CDR3 comprises 17 residues. V lost 7 bases and J lost 5; bases outside the gene matches: 19. The CDR3 reads CASTPGQGYRMSNEQYF. CDR3 DNA: TGTGCCAGCACCCCCGGACAGGGCTATCGGATGAGTAACGAGCAGTACTTC.

In this sample, this clonotype turned up a few times. The J gene is TRBJ1-2, the V gene TRBV28; D not resolved. Trimming took off 4 bases at V and 5 bases at J, with 5 bases between the two ends. The germline gives CDR1 MDHEN, CDR2 SYDVKM. This CDR3 has 11 residues. The CDR3: CASSSRYGYTF. The CDR3 DNA reads as TGTGCCAGCAGTTCGCGGTATGGCTACACCTTC.

This clonotype occurred a few times. The V call is TRBV7-3, the J call TRBJ2-1; unclear D gene. CDR3 length equals 15 residues. Germline CDR1 SGHTA, CDR2 FQGTGA. Trimming left V 3 bases short and J 4 bases short, with 13 bases between. The CDR3 nucleotides are TGTGCCAGCAGCTTCAGTCCCATCCAATACAATGAGCAGTTCTTC. Its protein product is CASSFSPIQYNEQFF.

This clonotype has at least ten counts. The chain is built from TRBV2 and TRBJ1-6; D may be TRBD1 (5 bases). Per germline, CDR1 SNHLY and CDR2 FYNNEI. V was clipped by 10 bases and J by 3 bases, with 13 bases between them. The CDR3 runs 14 residues. In nucleotides, the CDR3 is TGTGCCACCGTGACAGCTGACTATAATTCACCCCTCCACTTT. It translates to CATVTADYNSPLHF.

This clonotype was observed a handful of times. The chain is built from TRBV28 and TRBJ2-2, with D possibly TRBD1 on 5 matching bases. There are 12 residues in the CDR3. The germline V and J ends were trimmed by 7 bases and 6 bases, with 9 bases remaining between them. Per the germline V gene, CDR1 is MDHEN and CDR2 is SYDVKM. Here the CDR3 reads CASMQGAGELFF. CDR3 bases: TGTGCCAGCATGCAGGGTGCCGGGGAGCTGTTTTTT.

The V gene is TRBV7-9, the J gene TRBJ1-3; tentatively, D is TRBD1 (5 bases). This CDR3 has 17 amino acids. Germline CDR1 and CDR2: SEHNR and FQNEAQ (reference sequence). The germline V and J ends were trimmed by 4 bases and 0 bases, with 16 bases remaining between them. The DNA for the CDR3 is TGTGCCAGCAGCTACGACAGAAATTACGGCTCTGGAAACACCATATATTTT. As protein: CASSYDRNYGSGNTIYF.

By proportion, this clonotype is medium-sized (0.01 to 0.1%). This chain joins TRBV29-1 and TRBJ2-3; D not resolved. CDR1 and CDR2 (germline): SQVTM, ANQGSEA. V gave up 6 bases and J gave up 0 bases, with 7 bases separating them. The CDR3 contains 12 residues. The CDR3 region is CSVKSSTDTQYF. CDR3 bases: TGCAGCGTAAAGTCCAGCACAGATACGCAGTATTTT.

This clonotype has just a few counts. This chain connects TRBV12-3 or TRBV12-4 to TRBJ1-2, with no clear D. The CDR3 covers 13 residues. Trimming left V 2 bases short and J 8 bases short, with 12 bases between. The CDR3 sequence: CASSLSGLGGYTF. The CDR3, as DNA: TGTGCCAGCAGTTTATCGGGGTTAGGGGGCTACACCTTC.

Details on this clonotype: The junction does not match germline at one end; this may be a read error. V is TRBV18 and J is TRBJ1-4; TRBD1 matches 9 bases. In germline, CDR1 is KGHSH, CDR2 LQKENI. This CDR3 region has 14 residues. DNA of the CDR3: TGTGCCAGCTCCCCACAGGGGGCCCGGGAAAAACTGTTTTTT. Encoded protein: CASSPQGAREKLFF.

This clonotype turned up a few times. The rearrangement uses TRBV29-1 and TRBJ2-1, with TRBD1 as a possible D gene (5 bases). Germline loops: CDR1 SQVTM, CDR2 ANQGSEA. V was pared by 4 bases and J by 0 bases, with 10 bases between. The CDR3 covers 14 residues. For the CDR3, the DNA is TGCAGCGTTGGGCACAGGAGCTCCTACAATGAGCAGTTCTTC. It encodes CSVGHRSSYNEQFF.

This clonotype was counted between two and nine times. The rearrangement links TRBV11-1 to TRBJ2-1, with 12 bases lining up with TRBD2. The CDR3 is 16 residues long. Trimming took 5 bases from V and 10 from J; bases not matched to a gene: 12. CDR1 SGHAT and CDR2 FQDESV come from the germline V gene (reference sequence). This chain's CDR3 is CASSGRLAGVLWEQFF. CDR3 nucleotide sequence: TGTGCCAGCAGCGGAAGACTAGCGGGGGTATTATGGGAGCAGTTCTTC.

This clonotype has a count of ten or more. The chain combines TRBV29-1 with TRBJ2-5, with D unresolved. The germline gives CDR1 SQVTM, CDR2 ANQGSEA. The germline V and J ends were trimmed by 0 bases and 2 bases, with 1 base remaining between them. The CDR3 consists of 11 residues. The DNA for the CDR3 is TGCAGCGTTGAAGATCAAGAGACCCAGTACTTC. This gives the protein CSVEDQETQYF.

The chain employs TRBV7-2 and TRBJ1-5, with TRBD1 matching over 9 bases. This CDR3 spans 19 amino acids. Germline lookup yields CDR1 SGHTA and CDR2 FQGNSA. V gave up 4 bases and J gave up 5 bases; unmatched junction bases: 18. The DNA of the CDR3 is TGTGCCAGCAGCTCTTCGACAGGGGGGATTCCTAGGCCGGATCAGCCCCAGCATTTT. Residues: CASSSSTGGIPRPDQPQHF.

This chain links TRBV7-2 with TRBJ2-5, with D tentatively TRBD2 (5 bases). The germline CDR1 and CDR2 sequences are SGHTA and FQGNSA. The CDR3 spans 15 residues. Trimming shortened V by 4 bases and J by 5 bases, and 17 bases separated the two germline ends. This CDR3 reads CASSSAGGFWETQYF. For the CDR3, the DNA is TGTGCCAGCAGCTCGGCGGGTGGGTTTTGGGAGACCCAGTACTTC.